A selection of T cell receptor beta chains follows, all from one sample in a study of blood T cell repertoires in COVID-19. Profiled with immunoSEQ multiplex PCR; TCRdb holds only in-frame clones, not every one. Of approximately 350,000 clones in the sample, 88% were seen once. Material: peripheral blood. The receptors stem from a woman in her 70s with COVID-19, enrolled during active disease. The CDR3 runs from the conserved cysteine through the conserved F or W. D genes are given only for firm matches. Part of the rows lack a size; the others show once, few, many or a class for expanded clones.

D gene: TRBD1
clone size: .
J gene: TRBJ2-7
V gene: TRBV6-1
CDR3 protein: CASSEGVGQGYEQYF
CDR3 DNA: TGTGCCAGCAGTGAAGGGGTAGGACAGGGCTACGAGCAGTACTTC

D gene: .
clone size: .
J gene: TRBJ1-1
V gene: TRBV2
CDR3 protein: CASRTALVNTEAFF
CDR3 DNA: TGTGCCAGCAGGACAGCGCTTGTGAACACTGAAGCTTTCTTT

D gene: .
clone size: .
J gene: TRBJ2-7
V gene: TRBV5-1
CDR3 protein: CASSLASQYEQYF
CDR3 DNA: TGCGCCAGCAGCTTGGCCAGTCAGTACGAGCAGTACTTC

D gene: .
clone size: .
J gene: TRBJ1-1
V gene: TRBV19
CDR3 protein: CASSTRAENTEAFF
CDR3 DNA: TGTGCCAGTAGTACGAGGGCCGAGAACACTGAAGCTTTCTTT

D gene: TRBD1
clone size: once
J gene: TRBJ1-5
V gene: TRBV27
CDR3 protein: CASSFGTGGNQPQHF
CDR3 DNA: TGTGCCAGCAGTTTTGGGACAGGGGGCAATCAGCCCCAGCATTTT

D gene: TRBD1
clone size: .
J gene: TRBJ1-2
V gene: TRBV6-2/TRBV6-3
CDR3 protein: CASSADDRGYDDGYTF
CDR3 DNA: TGTGCCAGCAGTGCCGACGACAGGGGATATGATGATGGCTACACCTTC

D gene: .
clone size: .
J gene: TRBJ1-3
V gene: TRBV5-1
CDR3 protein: CASSLDESSGNTIYF
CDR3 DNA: TGCGCCAGCAGCTTGGATGAGTCGTCTGGAAACACCATATATTTT

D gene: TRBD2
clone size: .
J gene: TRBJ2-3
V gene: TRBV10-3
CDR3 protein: CAIGGGDTQYF
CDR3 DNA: TGTGCCATCGGCGGGGGGGATACGCAGTATTTT

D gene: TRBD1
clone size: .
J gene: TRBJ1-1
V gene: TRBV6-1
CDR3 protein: CASSEDRADTEAFF
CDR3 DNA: TGTGCCAGCAGCGAAGACAGGGCGGACACTGAAGCTTTCTTT

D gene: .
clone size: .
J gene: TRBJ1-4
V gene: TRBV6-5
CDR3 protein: CASSQEREKLFF
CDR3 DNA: TGTGCCAGCAGCCAGGAAAGGGAAAAACTGTTTTTT

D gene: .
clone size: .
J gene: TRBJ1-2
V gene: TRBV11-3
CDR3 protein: CASSLSTGVLYGYTF
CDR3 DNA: TGTGCCAGCAGCTTGAGTACAGGCGTGTTATATGGCTACACCTTC